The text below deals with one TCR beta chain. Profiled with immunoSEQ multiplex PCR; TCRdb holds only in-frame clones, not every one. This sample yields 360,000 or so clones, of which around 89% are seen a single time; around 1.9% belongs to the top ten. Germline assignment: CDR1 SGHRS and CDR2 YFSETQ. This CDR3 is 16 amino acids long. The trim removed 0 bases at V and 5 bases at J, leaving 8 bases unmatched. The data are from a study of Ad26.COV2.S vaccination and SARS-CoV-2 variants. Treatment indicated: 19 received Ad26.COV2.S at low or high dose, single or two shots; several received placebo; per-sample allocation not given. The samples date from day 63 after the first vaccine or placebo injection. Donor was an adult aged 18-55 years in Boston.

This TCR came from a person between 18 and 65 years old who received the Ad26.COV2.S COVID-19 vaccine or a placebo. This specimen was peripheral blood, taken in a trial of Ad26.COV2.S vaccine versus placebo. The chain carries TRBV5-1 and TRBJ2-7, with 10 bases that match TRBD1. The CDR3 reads CASSLGSGQGPNEQYF. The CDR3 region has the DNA TGCGCCAGCAGCTTGGGTTCGGGACAGGGGCCGAACGAGCAGTACTTC.